Below, one T cell receptor beta chain is given with its context. The data stem from a study of blood T cell repertoires in COVID-19. Overall study: Samples came from the United States, Italy and Spain, spanning acute and convalescent COVID-19.

Only in-frame clones appear in the TCRdb table, and some are missing; sequencing was by immunoSEQ multiplex PCR. Among 260,000 or so clones listed, more than 70% were seen once. Trimming cost V 10 bases and J 3 bases; bases outside gene matches: 6. This CDR3 is 12 amino acids long. Germline CDR1 is MNHEY and CDR2 is SVGAGI. The chain carries TRBV6-5 and TRBJ2-7, with TRBD1 identical over 7 bases. The TCR comes from an older man with acute or convalescent COVID-19. Input material: peripheral blood. CDR3 protein: CATGQLLYEQYF. The CDR3 nucleotides read TGTGCCACGGGACAGCTTCTCTACGAGCAGTACTTC.